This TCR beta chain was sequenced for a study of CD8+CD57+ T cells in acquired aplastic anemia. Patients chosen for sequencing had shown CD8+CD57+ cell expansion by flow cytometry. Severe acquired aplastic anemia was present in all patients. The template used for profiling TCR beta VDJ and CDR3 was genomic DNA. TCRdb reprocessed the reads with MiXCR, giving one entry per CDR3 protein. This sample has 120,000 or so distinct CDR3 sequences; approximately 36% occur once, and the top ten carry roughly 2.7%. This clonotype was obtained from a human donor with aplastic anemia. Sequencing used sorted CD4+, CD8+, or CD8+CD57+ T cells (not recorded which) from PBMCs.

The CDR3 sequence: CASSEDSQETQYF. For the CDR3, the DNA is TGTGCCAGCAGTGAGGACAGTCAAGAGACCCAGTACTTC. The J gene is TRBJ2-5, the V gene TRBV2, with TRBD1 as a possible D gene (6 bases). Germline CDR1 reads SNHLY; CDR2 reads FYNNEI. CDR3 length: 13 residues. V lost 3 bases, J lost 2 bases, and 7 bases lay in between.